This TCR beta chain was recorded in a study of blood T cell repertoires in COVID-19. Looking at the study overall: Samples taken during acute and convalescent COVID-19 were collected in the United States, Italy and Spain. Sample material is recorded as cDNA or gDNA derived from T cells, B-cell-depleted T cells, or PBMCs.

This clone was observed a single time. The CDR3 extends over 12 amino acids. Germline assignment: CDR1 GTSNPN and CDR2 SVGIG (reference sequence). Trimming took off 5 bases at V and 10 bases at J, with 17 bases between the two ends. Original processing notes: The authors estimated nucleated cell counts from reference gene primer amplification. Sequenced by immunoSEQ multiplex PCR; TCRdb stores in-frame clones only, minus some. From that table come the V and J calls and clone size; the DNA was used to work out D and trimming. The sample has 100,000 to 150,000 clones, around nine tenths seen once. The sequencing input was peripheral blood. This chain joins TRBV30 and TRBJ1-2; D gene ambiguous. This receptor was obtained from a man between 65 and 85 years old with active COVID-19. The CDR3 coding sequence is TGTGCCTGGCTCGGTCCGGGAGAAGACTACACCTTC. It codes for CAWLGPGEDYTF.